This T cell receptor beta chain was profiled in a study of T cell changes during pregnancy in multiple sclerosis. Germline CDR1 and CDR2: SEHNR and FQNEAQ (reference sequence). V lost 5 bases and J 2 bases, leaving 9 bases between the germline ends. The CDR3 runs to 13 residues. TCRdb keeps only in-frame clones here, not all; method: immunoSEQ multiplex PCR. Among some 120,000 clones, roughly 97% were seen once, and the ten largest hold less than 0.55%. The V and J genes are TRBV7-9 and TRBJ1-2; D is perhaps TRBD1 (6 bases). The source material was peripheral blood, sampled after pregnancy. The sequence was obtained from a female donor with multiple sclerosis, enrolled in a pregnancy study. CDR3 bases: TGTGCCAGCAGCCCCGGACAGAACTATGGCTACACCTTC. It yields the protein CASSPGQNYGYTF.